This T cell receptor (beta chain) was observed in a study of T-cell reconstitution after alpha-beta-depleted transplantation in children (dated by TCRdb to the mid-2010s). About the full investigation: Using TCR repertoire profiling, the study followed T-cell immune reconstitution in a quantitative way in children after TCRalphabeta/CD19-depleted allogeneic hematopoietic cell transplantation.

Library method: PCR. Sequencing was performed on an Illumina HiSeq 2500. To normalize quantification of the TCRbeta repertoire, the TCR libraries were built with molecular barcoding that relied on unique molecular identifiers. Clones were called with MiXCR by TCRdb after fastp trimmed the public reads at Q25, and only in-frame beta chains were retained. For every CDR3 protein sequence, its rows merge into one entry that carries the most common genes and DNA. Counted in this sample were about 500,000 distinct CDR3 sequences; 32% of them appeared once. The ten largest clones take up about 2.3% of the sample. Including the terminal cysteine and phenylalanine, the CDR3 comprises 16 residues. Only the CDR3 DNA stays, 48 bases, in frame from base 1. CDR1 SGHRS and CDR2 YFSETQ were looked up in the germline V gene. For this chain, trimming is 0 bases at the V end and 3 bases at the J end, and the number of junction bases without a gene match is 7.

This clonotype appeared a few times. The clone's antigen remains unknown. The input lacks base qualities; no much larger clone sits a single base away. The chain is assembled from TRBV5-1 and TRBJ1-1; a stretch of 8 junction bases matches TRBD1. The clonotype comes from a human donor who donated a stem cell graft to a child with aplastic anemia. This specimen consisted of PBMCs from the stem cell graft donor, obtained from the stem cell graft. CDR3 loop: CASSLVQGAGHTEAFF. The bases read TGCGCCAGCAGCTTGGTCCAGGGGGCTGGACACACTGAAGCTTTCTTT.